This TCR beta chain stems from a study of blood T cells in healthy people across ages (dated by TCRdb to the mid-2010s). As for the study more broadly: In model experiments, template switching captured roughly one uniquely barcoded TCR beta cDNA molecule for every two T cells. To track age-related changes in TCR beta repertoire diversity, the study relied on deep sequencing normalized with unique cDNA molecular identifiers. Four age groups were formed from the donors: young (average roughly 15 years), middle-aged (approximately 40), aged (roughly 59) and long-lived (approximately 78). To avoid experimental bias, donors of different ages were distributed randomly across sequencing lanes. For two donors (one aged 18 to 30 and one aged 80 or older), the study analyzed two additional independent replicas of 1 million unique cDNA reads from the same blood draw. The study at large found these results: Observed TCR beta diversity per million T cells fell roughly linearly with age, and a significant reduction was already apparent by age approximately 41. Estimates of total diversity based on one million sequenced T cells were regarded as lower bounds and as underestimates. Compared with the aged group, more naive CD4+ T cells, fewer expanded clones and increased TCR diversity were shown by the long-lived group, suggesting age selection. Observed TCR beta diversity correlated strongly with the percentage of naive T cells measured by flow cytometry. The CMV infection status of donors was not known, potentially confounding age-related changes in expanded clonotypes. Conclusive comparison of naive and antigen-experienced compartments was prevented by the profiling of bulk unsorted PBMCs.

The CDR1 and CDR2 encoded by the germline V gene are SGHDT and YYEEEE. For this chain, trimming is 3 bases at the V end and 7 bases at the J end, and the number of junction bases without a gene match is 9. From its cysteine to its phenylalanine, the CDR3 spans 15 amino acids. The retained sequence is limited to the CDR3, 45 bases, with the frame set at the first base. Libraries were prepared through 5' RACE. These reads were obtained on an Illumina HiSeq 2500. The second PCR ran for roughly 7 to 12 cycles and used a J-beta primer mix along with a sample-barcoded 5' primer. A template-switch 5' adaptor carrying 12 random nucleotides introduced a unique molecular identifier onto each TCR beta cDNA molecule. Each sample yielded at least 3 million CDR3-containing paired-end reads. All of the RNA was converted into first-strand cDNA using the Mint cDNA synthesis kit, with a TRBC-specific oligonucleotide serving as the primer. Following uracil-DNA glycosylase treatment, all cDNA underwent a first 18-cycle PCR with the universal primers M1SS and BC2_uni_R. In the original analysis: For normalization, 1 million high-quality reads were randomly selected from each sample, with every read carrying a distinct molecular identifier. Reads with shared molecular identifiers were discarded instead of being binned into consensus sequences. MiTCR, with a Q25 quality threshold and the strictest error-elimination algorithm, was used for CDR3 identification, clonotype clustering and error correction. A nonparametric unseen species model using Euler transformation provided a lower-bound estimate of total TCR beta diversity. TCRdb's own reprocessing of the public reads used fastp at Q25 and MiXCR and kept productive beta chains. Rows are unified per CDR3 protein, each entry keeping the most common DNA and genes. It is TCRdb's table, rather than the study itself, that gives the V and J calls and clone size. Across this sample there are 550,000 to 750,000 distinct CDR3 sequences, with over 20% seen only once. The top ten clonotypes cover under 4% of the sample.

Systemically healthy Caucasian individuals from Russia, 39 in total and aged about 6 to 100 years, were included as donors. Roughly 9.5 milliliters of peripheral blood were drawn from each donor into EDTA-treated Vacutainer tubes. Ficoll-Paque density-gradient centrifugation was used to isolate PBMCs, with at least 7 million per sample. Total RNA, at least 6 micrograms per sample, was extracted from PBMCs with Trizol reagent. For every donor, flow cytometry on a PBMC aliquot measured the percentage of naive CD45RAhigh/CD27high T cells. In regard to this clonotype: It has no known antigen specificity. Qualities for individual bases were not recorded, and no much larger clone is one base off.

The sample consisted of blood. This TCR came from a man between 65 and 85 years old in good health. In this chain, TRBV5-6 is recombined with TRBJ2-4; 8 middle bases align to TRBD2. The nucleotides are TGTGCCAGCAGCTACGGGGGGGGACTAGGCAACATTCAGTACTTC. Its coded protein is CASSYGGGLGNIQYF.